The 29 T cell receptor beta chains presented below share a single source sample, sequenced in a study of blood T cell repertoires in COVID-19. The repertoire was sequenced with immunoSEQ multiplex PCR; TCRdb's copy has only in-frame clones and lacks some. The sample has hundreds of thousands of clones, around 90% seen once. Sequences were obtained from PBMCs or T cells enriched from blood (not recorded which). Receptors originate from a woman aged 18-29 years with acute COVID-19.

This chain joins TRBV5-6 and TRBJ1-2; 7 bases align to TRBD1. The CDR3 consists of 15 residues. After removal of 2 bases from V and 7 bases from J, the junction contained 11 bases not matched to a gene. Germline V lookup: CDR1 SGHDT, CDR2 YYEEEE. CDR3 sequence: CASSFPTTQGGGYTF. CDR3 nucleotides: TGTGCCAGCAGCTTTCCCACGACTCAGGGGGGTGGCTACACCTTC.

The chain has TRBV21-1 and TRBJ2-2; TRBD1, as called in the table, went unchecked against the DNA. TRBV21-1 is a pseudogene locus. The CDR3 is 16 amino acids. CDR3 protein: CASSPRDRANTGELFF. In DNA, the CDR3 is TGTGCCAGCAGCCCCCGGGACAGGGCTAACACCGGGGAGCTGTTTTTT.

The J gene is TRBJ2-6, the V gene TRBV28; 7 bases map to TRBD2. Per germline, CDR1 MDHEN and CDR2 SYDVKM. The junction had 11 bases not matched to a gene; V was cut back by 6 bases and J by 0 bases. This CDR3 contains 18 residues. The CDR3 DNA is TGTGCCAGCAGCCAAAATCCGGGAGGTGGCTCTGGGGCCAACGTCCTGACTTTC. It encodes CASSQNPGGGSGANVLTF.

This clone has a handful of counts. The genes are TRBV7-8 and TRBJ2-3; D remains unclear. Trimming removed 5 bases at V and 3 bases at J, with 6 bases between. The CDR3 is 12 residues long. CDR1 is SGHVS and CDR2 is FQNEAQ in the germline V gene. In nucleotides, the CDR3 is TGTGCCAGCAGCCCCTATACAGATACGCAGTATTTT. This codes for CASSPYTDTQYF.

The CDR3: CASGGQGDQPQHF. CDR3 nucleotides: TGTGCCAGCGGCGGACAGGGGGATCAGCCCCAGCATTTT. The rearrangement links TRBV27 to TRBJ1-5, with 10 bases fitting TRBD1. V dropped 8 bases and J dropped 5; count of bases not matched to a gene: 3. In germline, CDR1 is MNHEY, CDR2 SMNVEV (reference sequence). CDR3 length: 13 amino acids.

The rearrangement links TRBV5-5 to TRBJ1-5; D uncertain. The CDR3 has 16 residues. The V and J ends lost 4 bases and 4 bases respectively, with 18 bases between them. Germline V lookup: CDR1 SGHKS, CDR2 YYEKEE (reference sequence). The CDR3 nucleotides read TGTGCCAGCAGCCAGAACGGGGTCGGATTTAATCAGCCCCAGCATTTT. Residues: CASSQNGVGFNQPQHF. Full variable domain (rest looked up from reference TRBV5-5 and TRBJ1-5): DAGVTQSPTHLIKTRGQQVTLRCSPISGHKSVSWYQQVLGQGPQFIFQYYEKEERGRGNFPDRFSARQFPNYSSELNVNALLLGDSALYLCASSQNGVGFNQPQHFGDGTRLSIL.

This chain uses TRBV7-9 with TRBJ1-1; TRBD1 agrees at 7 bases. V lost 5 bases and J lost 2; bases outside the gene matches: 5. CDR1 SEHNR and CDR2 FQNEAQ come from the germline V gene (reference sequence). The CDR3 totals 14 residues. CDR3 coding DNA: TGTGCCAGCAGCGTAGGGGGCCTAAACACTGAAGCTTTCTTT. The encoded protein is CASSVGGLNTEAFF.

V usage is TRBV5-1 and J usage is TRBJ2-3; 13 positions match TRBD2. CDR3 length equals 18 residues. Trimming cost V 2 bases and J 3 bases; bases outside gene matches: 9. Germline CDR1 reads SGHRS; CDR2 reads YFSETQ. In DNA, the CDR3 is TGCGCCAGCAGCTTTGCCGGGACTAGCGGGACTGGTACAGATACGCAGTATTTT. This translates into CASSFAGTSGTGTDTQYF.

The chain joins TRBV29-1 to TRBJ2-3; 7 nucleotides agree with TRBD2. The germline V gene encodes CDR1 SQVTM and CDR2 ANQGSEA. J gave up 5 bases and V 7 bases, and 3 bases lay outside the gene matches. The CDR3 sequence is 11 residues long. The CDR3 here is CSASGGDTQYF. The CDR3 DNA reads TGCAGCGCCTCGGGAGGAGATACGCAGTATTTT.

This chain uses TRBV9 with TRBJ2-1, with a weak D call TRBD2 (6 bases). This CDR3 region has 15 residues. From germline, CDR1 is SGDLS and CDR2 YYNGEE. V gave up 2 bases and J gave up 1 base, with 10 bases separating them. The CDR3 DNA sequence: TGTGCCAGCAGCGTGATTAGCGGTTCCTACAATGAGCAGTTCTTC. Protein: CASSVISGSYNEQFF.

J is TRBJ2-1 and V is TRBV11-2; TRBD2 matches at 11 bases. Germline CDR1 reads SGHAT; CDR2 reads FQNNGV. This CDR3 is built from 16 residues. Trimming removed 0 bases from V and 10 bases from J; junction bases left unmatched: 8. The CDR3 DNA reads TGTGCCAGCAGCTTAGACCTTGCTAGCGGGAGGACCGAGCAGTTCTTC. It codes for CASSLDLASGRTEQFF.

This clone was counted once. The CDR3 coding sequence is TGCGCCAGCAGCTTGGAGGAGGGAGGAACTGAAGCTTTCTTT. Translating it yields CASSLEEGGTEAFF. J is TRBJ1-1 and V is TRBV5-1; D unresolved. The germline CDR1 and CDR2 sequences are SGHRS and YFSETQ. The CDR3 contains 14 residues. The ends were cut back, 0 bases at V and 5 bases at J, with 11 bases in the middle.

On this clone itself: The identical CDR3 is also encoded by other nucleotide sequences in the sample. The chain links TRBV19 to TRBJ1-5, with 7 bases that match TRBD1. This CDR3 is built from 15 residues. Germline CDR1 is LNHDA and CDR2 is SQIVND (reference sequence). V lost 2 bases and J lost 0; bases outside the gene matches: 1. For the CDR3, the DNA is TGTGCCAGTAGTATAACAGGGGATAGCAATCAGCCCCAGCATTTT. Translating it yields CASSITGDSNQPQHF. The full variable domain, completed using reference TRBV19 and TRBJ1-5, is DGGITQSPKYLFRKEGQNVTLSCEQNLNHDAMYWYRQDPGQGLRLIYYSQIVNDFQKGDIAEGYSVSREKKESFPLTVTSAQKNPTAFYLCASSITGDSNQPQHFGDGTRLSIL.

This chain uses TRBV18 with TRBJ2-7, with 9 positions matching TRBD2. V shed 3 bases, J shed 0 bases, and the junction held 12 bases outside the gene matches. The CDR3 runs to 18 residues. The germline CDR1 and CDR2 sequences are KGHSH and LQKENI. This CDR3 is CASSPLGPTSGNSYEQYF. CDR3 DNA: TGTGCCAGCTCACCTCTTGGCCCGACTAGCGGAAACTCCTACGAGCAGTACTTC.

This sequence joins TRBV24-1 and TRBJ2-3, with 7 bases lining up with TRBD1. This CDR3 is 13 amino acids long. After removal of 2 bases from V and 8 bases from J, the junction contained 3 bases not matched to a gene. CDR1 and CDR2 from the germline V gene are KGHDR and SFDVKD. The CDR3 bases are TGTGCCACCAGTGATTCGAACAGGGGTACGCAGTATTTT. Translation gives CATSDSNRGTQYF.

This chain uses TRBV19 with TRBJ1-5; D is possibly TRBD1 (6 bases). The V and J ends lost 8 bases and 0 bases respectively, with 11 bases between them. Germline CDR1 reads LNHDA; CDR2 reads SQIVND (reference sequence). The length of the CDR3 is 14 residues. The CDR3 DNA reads TGTGCCAGTCAGGGGTTTTATAGCAATCAGCCCCAGCATTTT. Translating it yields CASQGFYSNQPQHF.

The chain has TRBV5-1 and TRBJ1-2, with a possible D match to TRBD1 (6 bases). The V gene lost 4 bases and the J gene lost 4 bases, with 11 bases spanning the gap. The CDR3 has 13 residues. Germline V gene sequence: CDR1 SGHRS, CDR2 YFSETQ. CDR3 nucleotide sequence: TGCGCCAGCAGCCAACAGGGTCCCTATGGCTACACCTTC. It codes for CASSQQGPYGYTF. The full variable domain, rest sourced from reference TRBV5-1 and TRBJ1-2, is KAGVTQTPRYLIKTRGQQVTLSCSPISGHRSVSWYQQTPGQGLQFLFEYFSETQRNKGNFPGRFSGRQFSNSRSEMNVSTLELGDSALYLCASSQQGPYGYTFGSGTRLTVV.

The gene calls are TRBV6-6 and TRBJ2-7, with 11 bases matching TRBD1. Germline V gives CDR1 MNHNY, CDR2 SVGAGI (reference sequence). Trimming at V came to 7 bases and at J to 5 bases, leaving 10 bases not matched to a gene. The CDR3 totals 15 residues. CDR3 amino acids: CASKSPDRGLNEQYF. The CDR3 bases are TGTGCCAGCAAAAGTCCGGACAGGGGGCTCAACGAGCAGTACTTC.

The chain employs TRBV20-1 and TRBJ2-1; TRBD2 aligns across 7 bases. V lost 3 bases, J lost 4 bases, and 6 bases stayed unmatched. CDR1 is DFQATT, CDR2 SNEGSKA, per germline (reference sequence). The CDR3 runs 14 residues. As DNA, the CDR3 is TGCAGTGCTAGTGAGGCGGGAGAGTACAATGAGCAGTTCTTC. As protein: CSASEAGEYNEQFF.

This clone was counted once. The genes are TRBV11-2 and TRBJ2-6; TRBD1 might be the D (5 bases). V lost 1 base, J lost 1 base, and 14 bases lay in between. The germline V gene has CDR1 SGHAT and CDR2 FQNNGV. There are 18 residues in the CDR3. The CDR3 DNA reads TGTGCCAGCAGCTTAGTTGGGCAGGGCAGATCTGGGGCCAACGTCCTGACTTTC. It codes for CASSLVGQGRSGANVLTF. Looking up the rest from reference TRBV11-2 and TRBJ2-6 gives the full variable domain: EAGVAQSPRYKIIEKRQSVAFWCNPISGHATLYWYQQILGQGPKLLIQFQNNGVVDDSQLPKDRFSAERLKGVDSTLKIQPAKLEDSAVYLCASSLVGQGRSGANVLTFGAGSRLTVL.

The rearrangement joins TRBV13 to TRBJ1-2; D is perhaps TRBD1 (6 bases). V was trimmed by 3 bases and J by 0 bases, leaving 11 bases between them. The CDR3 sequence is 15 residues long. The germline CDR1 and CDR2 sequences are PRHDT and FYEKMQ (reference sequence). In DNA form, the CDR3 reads TGTGCCAGCAGCTTCGACAGGACCACTAACTATGGCTACACCTTC. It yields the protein CASSFDRTTNYGYTF.

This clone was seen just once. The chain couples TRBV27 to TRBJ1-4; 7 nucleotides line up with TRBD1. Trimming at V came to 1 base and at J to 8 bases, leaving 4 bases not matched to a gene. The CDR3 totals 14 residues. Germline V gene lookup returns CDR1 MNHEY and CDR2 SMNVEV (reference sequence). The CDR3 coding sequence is TGTGCCAGCAGTTTATATAGGGGGCTCGAAAAACTGTTTTTT. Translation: CASSLYRGLEKLFF.

Here the CDR3 reads CASSFLAGGGYGYTF. Written as DNA, the CDR3 is TGTGCCAGCAGCTTTTTGGCAGGGGGCGGCTATGGCTACACCTTC. The V and J genes are TRBV5-5 and TRBJ1-2; the match to TRBD1 covers 8 bases. The CDR3 is 15 amino acids. V dropped 2 bases and J dropped 4; count of bases not matched to a gene: 7. CDR1 is SGHKS, CDR2 YYEKEE, per germline (reference sequence).

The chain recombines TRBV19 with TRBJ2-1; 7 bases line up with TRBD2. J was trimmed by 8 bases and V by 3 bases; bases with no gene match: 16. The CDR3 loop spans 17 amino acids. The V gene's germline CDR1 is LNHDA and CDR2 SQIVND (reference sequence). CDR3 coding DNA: TGTGCCAGTAGTATTGCGGGAGCCCGCTATCCCGGGTATGAGCAGTTCTTC. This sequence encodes CASSIAGARYPGYEQFF.

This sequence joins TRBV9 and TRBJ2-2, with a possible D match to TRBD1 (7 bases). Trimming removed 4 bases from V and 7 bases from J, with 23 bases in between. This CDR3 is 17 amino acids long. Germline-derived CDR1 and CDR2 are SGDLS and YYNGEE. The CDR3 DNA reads TGTGCCAGCAGCCCCCAGGGGGGAGTTAGGCTTAGCGGGGAGCTGTTTTTT. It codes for CASSPQGGVRLSGELFF.

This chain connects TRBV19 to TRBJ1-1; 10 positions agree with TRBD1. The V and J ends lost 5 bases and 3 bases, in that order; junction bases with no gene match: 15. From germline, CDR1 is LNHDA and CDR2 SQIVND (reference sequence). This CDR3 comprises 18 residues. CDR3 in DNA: TGTGCCAGTAGTCGCCTGACAGGGGGCAGCGGAGCGGACACTGAAGCTTTCTTT. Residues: CASSRLTGGSGADTEAFF.

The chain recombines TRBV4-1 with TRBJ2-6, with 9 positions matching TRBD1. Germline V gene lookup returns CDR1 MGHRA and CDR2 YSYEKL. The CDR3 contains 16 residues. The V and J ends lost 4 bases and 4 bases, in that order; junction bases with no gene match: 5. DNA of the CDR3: TGCGCCAGCAGCCCGGGACAGGGCTCAGGGGCCAACGTCCTGACTTTC. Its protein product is CASSPGQGSGANVLTF.

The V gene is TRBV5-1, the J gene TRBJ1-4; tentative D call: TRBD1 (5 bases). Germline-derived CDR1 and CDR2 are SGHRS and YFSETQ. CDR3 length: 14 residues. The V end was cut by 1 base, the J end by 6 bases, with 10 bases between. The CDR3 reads CASSLTQADEKLFF. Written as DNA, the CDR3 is TGCGCCAGCAGCTTGACACAGGCTGATGAAAAACTGTTTTTT.

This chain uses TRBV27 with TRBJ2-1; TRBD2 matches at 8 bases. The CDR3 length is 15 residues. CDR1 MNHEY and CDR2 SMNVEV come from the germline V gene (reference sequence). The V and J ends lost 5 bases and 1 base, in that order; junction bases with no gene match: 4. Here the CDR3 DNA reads TGTGCCAGCAGTGAAGGGACTAGTTCCTACAATGAGCAGTTCTTC. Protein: CASSEGTSSYNEQFF.